A selection of T cell receptor beta chains follows, all from one sample in a study of long-term antiretroviral therapy in people with HIV. TCRdb's copy holds only in-frame clones and misses some; the assay was immunoSEQ multiplex PCR. The table includes roughly 19,000 clones, approximately 80% detected once. The sequences come from unsorted PBMCs, collected 1.2 years after starting antiretroviral therapy. The source of these receptors is a woman aged 40-49 years with HIV. Both conserved end residues are part of each CDR3. A D gene is named only where the DNA matches it firmly. Size tells how often a clone was seen (once, few, many) or the class of an expanded clone, and some rows leave it out.

- TRBJ1-4 - 12 TRBV11-1 CASSLGSEKLFF TGTGCCAGCAGCTTAGGTTCCGAAAAACTGTTTTTT
- TRBJ2-7 few 14 TRBV5-1 CASSLFGAPYEQYF TGCGCCAGCAGCTTGTTCGGGGCCCCCTACGAGCAGTACTTC
TRBD2 TRBJ2-5 - 15 TRBV5-6 CASSEAGGLRETQYF TGTGCCAGCAGCGAAGCGGGAGGGTTAAGAGAGACCCAGTACTTC
- TRBJ2-7 - 12 TRBV18 CASSQTGYEQYF TGTGCCAGCTCACAGACTGGCTACGAGCAGTACTTC
- TRBJ2-7 - 16 TRBV4-3 CASSRGGAGHSYEQYF TGCGCCAGCAGCCGCGGTGGAGCAGGACATTCCTACGAGCAGTACTTC
- TRBJ2-1 - 13 TRBV7-6 CASSLDSLNEQFF TGTGCCAGCAGCCTGGACTCGCTAAATGAGCAGTTCTTC
- TRBJ2-7 - 14 TRBV7-2 CASSLVGGASEQYF TGTGCCAGCAGCTTAGTAGGAGGGGCCAGCGAGCAGTACTTC
- TRBJ2-1 - 14 TRBV6-1 CASSDLGEKNEQFF TGTGCCAGCAGTGATCTGGGGGAGAAAAATGAGCAGTTCTTC
TRBD2 TRBJ2-3 - 15 TRBV28 CASSSAGRVGDTQYF TGTGCCAGCAGTTCAGCCGGGAGGGTGGGGGATACGCAGTATTTT
TRBD1 TRBJ2-1 once 17 TRBV9 CASSVGSPGQGIHEQFF TGTGCCAGCAGCGTAGGTTCCCCGGGACAGGGGATCCATGAGCAGTTCTTC
- TRBJ1-2 - 14 TRBV6-1 CASGGQGKYYGYTF TGTGCTTCCGGAGGGCAGGGGAAGTACTATGGCTACACCTTC
- TRBJ2-5 - 12 TRBV18 CASFGMGETQYF TGTGCCAGCTTCGGTATGGGAGAGACCCAGTACTTC
- TRBJ1-3 - 11 TRBV19 CATLSGNTIYF TGTGCCACCTTATCTGGAAACACCATATATTTT
- TRBJ2-7 - 12 TRBV18 CASSQGTYEQYF TGTGCCAGCTCACAGGGAACCTACGAGCAGTACTTC
- TRBJ2-5 - 20 TRBV29-1 CSPLGGEATSMFLSGETQYF TGCAGCCCGCTGGGGGGCGAGGCCACCTCCATGTTTTTAAGTGGAGAGACCCAGTACTTC
TRBD2 TRBJ2-2 - 16 TRBV19 CASSPTSGRYTGELFF TGTGCCAGTAGTCCGACTAGCGGGAGATACACCGGGGAGCTGTTTTTT
- TRBJ1-1 - 14 TRBV2 CASSAQFANTEAFF TGTGCCAGCAGCGCCCAGTTCGCGAACACTGAAGCTTTCTTT
TRBD2 TRBJ2-1 - 16 TRBV19 CASSIGTSGRSGEQFF TGTGCCAGTAGCATCGGGACTAGCGGGAGATCTGGTGAGCAGTTCTTC
- TRBJ1-5 once 12 TRBV11-2 CASSLGGGPQHF TGTGCCAGCAGCTTAGGGGGGGGGCCCCAGCATTTT
- TRBJ2-7 - 15 TRBV15 CATRVQTGTFYEQYF TGTGCCACCAGGGTCCAGACAGGGACTTTCTACGAGCAGTACTTC
- TRBJ1-5 few 16 TRBV7-9 CASSLEDGGRNQPQHF TGTGCCAGCAGCTTAGAGGATGGAGGGCGCAATCAGCCCCAGCATTTT
- TRBJ2-6 - 15 TRBV15 CATRDSLSGANVLTF TGTGCCACCAGGGACAGTCTTTCTGGGGCCAACGTCCTGACTTTC
- TRBJ2-7 - 14 TRBV5-1 CASSLEMGPYEQYF TGCGCCAGCAGCTTGGAGATGGGGCCCTACGAGCAGTACTTC
- TRBJ2-7 - 15 TRBV11-2 CASSLETMAYYEQYF TGTGCCAGCAGCTTAGAAACAATGGCATACTACGAGCAGTACTTC
- TRBJ2-7 - 13 TRBV27 CASSFGPSYEQYF TGTGCCAGCAGTTTTGGACCCTCCTACGAGCAGTACTTC
- TRBJ2-1 once 13 TRBV6-6 CASSSNRANEQFF TGTGCCAGCAGTTCCAATCGCGCCAATGAGCAGTTCTTC
- TRBJ1-1 - 10 TRBV2 CASSNTEAFF TGTGCCAGCAGTAACACTGAAGCTTTCTTT
- TRBJ2-3 - 14 TRBV7-9 CASSFLGGPDTQYF TGTGCCAGCAGCTTTCTGGGGGGGCCGGATACGCAGTATTTT
- TRBJ1-4 - 15 TRBV7-8 CASSSTRGSLEKLFF TGTGCCAGCAGCTCCACCAGGGGCTCCCTAGAAAAACTGTTTTTT
- TRBJ1-2 - 15 TRBV10-3 CAAHSGQSFVDGYTF TGTGCCGCTCACTCTGGACAGTCTTTTGTGGATGGCTACACCTTC
- TRBJ1-2 - 13 TRBV6-5 CASSYTQTYGYTF TGTGCCAGCAGTTACACACAGACTTATGGCTACACCTTC
TRBD2 TRBJ2-7 once 17 TRBV7-2 CASSLAPTGLLNYEQYF TGTGCCAGCAGCTTAGCACCTACGGGACTACTAAACTACGAGCAGTACTTC
- TRBJ2-5 - 15 TRBV6-5 CASNPLATPQETQYF TGTGCCAGCAATCCTCTAGCGACGCCCCAAGAGACCCAGTACTTC
- TRBJ1-1 - 13 TRBV5-1 CASGEGLDTEAFF TGCGCCAGCGGGGAGGGTCTTGACACTGAAGCTTTCTTT
- TRBJ2-3 - 13 TRBV5-1 CASTLGVVDTQYF TGCGCCAGCACCCTGGGAGTCGTAGATACGCAGTATTTT
- TRBJ1-5 - 14 TRBV5-6 CASSSRASKAPQHF TGTGCCAGCAGCTCCAGGGCATCCAAGGCGCCCCAGCATTTT
TRBD1 TRBJ2-2 - 15 TRBV6-5 CASSTGTGNTGELFF TGTGCCAGCAGTACCGGGACAGGAAACACCGGGGAGCTGTTTTTT
TRBD2 TRBJ2-1 - 17 TRBV7-9 CASSPASGTSGNNEQFF TGTGCCAGCAGCCCAGCCTCCGGGACTAGCGGGAACAATGAGCAGTTCTTC
- TRBJ2-7 once 16 TRBV28 CASSSGHRSYYYEQYF TGTGCCAGCAGTTCAGGACACAGGTCCTACTACTACGAGCAGTACTTC
- TRBJ1-5 once 15 TRBV19 CASSIIGQSNQPQHF TGTGCCAGTAGTATTATCGGACAGAGCAATCAGCCCCAGCATTTT
- TRBJ1-1 - 14 TRBV5-4 CASSSGQQNTEAFF TGTGCCAGCAGCTCCGGACAGCAAAACACTGAAGCTTTCTTT
- TRBJ2-3 - 17 TRBV19 CASSIRPAGQLTDTQYF TGTGCCAGTAGTATAAGACCCGCCGGACAGCTAACAGATACGCAGTATTTT
- TRBJ2-1 - 16 TRBV7-6 CASSPGDQRYYNEQFF TGTGCCAGCAGCCCCGGGGATCAGCGATATTACAATGAGCAGTTCTTC
TRBD1 TRBJ2-7 - 14 TRBV6-5 CASSRDRTYYEQYF TGTGCCAGCAGTCGGGACAGGACTTACTACGAGCAGTACTTC
- TRBJ2-5 once 13 TRBV7-7 CASSPGRLRTQYF TGTGCCAGCAGCCCCGGGAGACTTCGGACCCAGTACTTC
- TRBJ2-5 once 14 TRBV5-6 CASSLEGLLETQYF TGTGCCAGCAGCTTGGAAGGACTTTTAGAGACCCAGTACTTC
TRBD1 TRBJ1-5 - 15 TRBV27 CASSDRQGSNQPQHF TGTGCCAGCAGTGATAGACAGGGAAGCAATCAGCCCCAGCATTTT
- TRBJ1-1 - 15 TRBV6-5 CASSYLLLGNTEAFF TGTGCCAGCAGTTACCTGTTGTTGGGAAACACTGAAGCTTTCTTT
TRBD1 TRBJ1-5 - 14 TRBV6-5 CASREGQGQQPQHF TGTGCCAGCAGAGAAGGACAGGGCCAGCAGCCCCAGCATTTT
TRBD1 TRBJ2-5 - 15 TRBV13 CASSLGRQGAETQYF TGTGCCAGCAGCTTAGGACGGCAGGGGGCAGAGACCCAGTACTTC
- TRBJ2-1 - 12 TRBV10-3 CAIGEGYNEQFF TGTGCCATCGGGGAAGGGTACAATGAGCAGTTCTTC
- TRBJ2-1 - 16 TRBV4-1 CASSLDRRVNYNEQFF TGCGCCAGCAGCCTCGACCGGCGAGTCAATTACAATGAGCAGTTCTTC
TRBD1 TRBJ1-4 - 16 TRBV6-6 CASSDWDSGGNEKLFF TGTGCCAGCAGTGACTGGGACAGTGGGGGTAATGAAAAACTGTTTTTT
TRBD1 TRBJ1-5 few 13 TRBV6-1 CASRPGQPQPQHF TGTGCCAGCAGGCCGGGACAGCCTCAGCCCCAGCATTTT
- TRBJ2-5 - 14 TRBV7-9 CASSLAFNQETQYF TGTGCCAGCAGCTTAGCGTTCAACCAAGAGACCCAGTACTTC